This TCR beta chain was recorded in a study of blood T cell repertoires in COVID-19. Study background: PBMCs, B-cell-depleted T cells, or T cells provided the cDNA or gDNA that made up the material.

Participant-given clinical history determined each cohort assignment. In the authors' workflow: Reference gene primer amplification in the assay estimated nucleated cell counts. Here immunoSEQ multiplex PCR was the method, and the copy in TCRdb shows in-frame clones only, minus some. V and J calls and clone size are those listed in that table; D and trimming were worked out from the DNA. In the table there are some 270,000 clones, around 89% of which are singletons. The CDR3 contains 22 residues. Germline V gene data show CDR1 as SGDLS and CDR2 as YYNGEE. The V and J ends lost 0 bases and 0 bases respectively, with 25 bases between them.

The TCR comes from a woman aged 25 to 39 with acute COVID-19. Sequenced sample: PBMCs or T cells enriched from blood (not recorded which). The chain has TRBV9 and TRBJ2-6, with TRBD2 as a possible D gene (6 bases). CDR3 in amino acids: CASSVVHPGRLEDLSGANVLTF. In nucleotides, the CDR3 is TGTGCCAGCAGCGTAGTGCACCCGGGGAGACTAGAAGACCTCTCTGGGGCCAACGTCCTGACTTTC. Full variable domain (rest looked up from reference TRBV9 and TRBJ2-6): DSGVTQTPKHLITATGQRVTLRCSPRSGDLSVYWYQQSLDQGLQFLIQYYNGEERAKGNILERFSAQQFPDLHSELNLSSLELGDSALYFCASSVVHPGRLEDLSGANVLTFGAGSRLTVL.